This is a list of T cell receptor beta chains from one sample in a study of a mutant IDH1 vaccine in newly diagnosed glioma. What these receptors recognize is not known. Using immunoSEQ multiplex PCR, the repertoire was profiled, and TCRdb retains in-frame clones only, with some absent. This table has roughly 72,000 clones, roughly 90% appearing once. This specimen consisted of PBMCs, obtained from a glioma patient whose treatment included an IDH1 peptide vaccine. The origin of the receptors is a woman in her forties or fifties with glioma. CDR3s include the opening cysteine and the closing phenylalanine or tryptophan.

j_call	v_call	cdr3_aa
TRBJ1-5	TRBV7-9	CASSEQGQPQHF
TRBJ1-1	TRBV6-1	CASSRMGDNEAFF
TRBJ1-2	TRBV7-9	CASSLGSFFAGYTF
TRBJ1-1	TRBV7-9	CASSLLRSNTEAFF
TRBJ1-4	TRBV11-2	CASSLDSGAPNEKLFF
.	TRBV5-8	CASSWTSAPYEQYF
TRBJ2-7	TRBV2	CASSHGLHYEQYF
TRBJ2-1	TRBV5-1	CASSQNREGQFF
TRBJ2-5	TRBV7-2	CASSPMLAHQETQYF
TRBJ1-1	TRBV7-8	CASSSDGSNTEAFF
TRBJ1-6	TRBV28	CASSLVNSPLHF
TRBJ2-7	TRBV4-1	CASSQQTGYEQYF
TRBJ1-4	TRBV28	CASSLGTTNEKLFF
TRBJ1-2	TRBV11-2	CASTRTGGISYGYTF
TRBJ2-5	TRBV6-1	CASSEAPSRGETQYF